A selection of T cell receptor beta chains follows, all from one sample in a study of blood T cell repertoires in COVID-19. Data came from immunoSEQ multiplex PCR; TCRdb stores just in-frame clones and leaves some out. The table includes 200,000 to 250,000 clones, under 90% detected once. The sample consisted of PBMCs or T cells enriched from blood (not recorded which). These receptors all stem from a man aged 55-75 years who had recovered from COVID-19. The CDR3 runs from the conserved cysteine through the conserved F or W. Fields, in order: V gene, J gene, clone size, D gene, CDR3 protein, CDR3 DNA. A D gene is named only where the DNA matches it firmly. Clone size is stated in some rows and not others, as once, few, many or a class when expanded.

TRBV28	TRBJ2-7	NA	NA	CASSSTGTPPYEQYF	TGTGCCAGCAGTTCCACCGGGACACCGCCCTACGAGCAGTACTTC
TRBV27	TRBJ2-7	NA	NA	CASSLSRRSYEQYF	TGTGCCAGCAGTTTATCGAGGAGATCCTACGAGCAGTACTTC
TRBV27	TRBJ1-2	NA	TRBD1	CASSRLRDRHNYGYTF	TGTGCCAGCAGTAGACTCCGGGACAGGCATAACTATGGCTACACCTTC
TRBV5-1	TRBJ1-1	NA	NA	CASSLANYRRTEAFF	TGCGCCAGCAGCTTGGCCAACTACAGGCGCACTGAAGCTTTCTTT
TRBV27	TRBJ2-7	NA	TRBD2	CASRPGGTSGSYEQYF	TGTGCCAGCAGGCCAGGAGGGACTAGCGGGTCCTACGAGCAGTACTTC
TRBV5-1	TRBJ2-1	NA	TRBD2	CASSLTSGGSSYNEQFF	TGCGCCAGCAGCTTAACCAGCGGGGGAAGCTCCTACAATGAGCAGTTCTTC
TRBV3-1/TRBV3-2	TRBJ1-2	NA	TRBD1	CASSQGPQGFRGYTF	TGTGCCAGCAGCCAAGGCCCACAGGGGTTTCGGGGCTACACCTTC
TRBV2	TRBJ1-6	NA	NA	CASSEDGRALHF	TGTGCCAGCAGTGAGGATGGCAGGGCCCTCCACTTT
TRBV7-9	TRBJ1-2	NA	TRBD1	CASSPLDRMYGYTF	TGTGCCAGCAGCCCTCTGGACAGGATGTATGGCTACACCTTC
TRBV9	TRBJ2-3	NA	NA	CASSVASGIADTQYF	TGTGCCAGCAGCGTAGCTTCAGGGATCGCAGATACGCAGTATTTT
TRBV6-5	TRBJ1-3	NA	NA	CASSYDRTAGNTIYF	TGTGCCAGCAGTTATGACAGGACCGCCGGAAACACCATATATTTT
TRBV4-3	TRBJ1-2	NA	TRBD1	CASSQEVTGGAGYTF	TGCGCCAGCAGCCAAGAAGTAACAGGGGGCGCGGGCTACACCTTC
TRBV7-2	TRBJ1-1	NA	NA	CASSLNRGNTEAFF	TGTGCCAGCAGCTTAAATCGGGGGAACACTGAAGCTTTCTTT
TRBV29-1	TRBJ2-3	NA	NA	CSVERGGSTDTQYF	TGCAGCGTTGAAAGGGGGGGGTCAACAGATACGCAGTATTTT
TRBV7-2	TRBJ2-5	NA	NA	CASSPQGGAGETQYF	TGTGCCAGCAGCCCCCAAGGAGGGGCCGGCGAGACCCAGTACTTC
TRBV19	TRBJ2-2	NA	NA	CASSISGNTGELFF	TGTGCCAGTAGTATTTCAGGGAACACCGGGGAGCTGTTTTTT
TRBV15	TRBJ1-5	NA	TRBD1	CATSSQGASQPQHF	TGTGCCACCAGCAGCCAGGGGGCAAGTCAGCCCCAGCATTTT
TRBV3-1/TRBV3-2	TRBJ1-3	NA	NA	CASSQEAGVNTIYF	TGTGCCAGCAGCCAAGAGGCAGGGGTAAACACCATATATTTT
TRBV5-1	TRBJ2-3	NA	NA	CASTAGSGGALRDTQYF	TGCGCCAGCACTGCCGGGTCGGGCGGGGCCTTACGAGATACGCAGTATTTT
TRBV2	TRBJ2-1	few	TRBD1	CASRGDRGPYNEQFF	TGTGCCAGCAGAGGAGACAGGGGACCCTACAATGAGCAGTTCTTC
TRBV5-4	TRBJ1-1	NA	NA	CASSLALMGDTEAFF	TGTGCCAGCAGCTTGGCCCTGATGGGAGACACTGAAGCTTTCTTT
TRBV12-5	TRBJ2-3	NA	TRBD1	CASGLGTGGTDTQYF	TGTGCTAGTGGTTTGGGGACAGGGGGCACAGATACGCAGTATTTT
TRBV5-5	TRBJ1-5	once	NA	CASSLSRDSNQPQHF	TGTGCCAGCAGCTTGTCCAGGGATAGCAATCAGCCCCAGCATTTT
TRBV4-2	TRBJ2-5	NA	TRBD2	CASSQDSRGGSLETQYF	TGTGCCAGCAGCCAAGATTCTCGGGGGGGCAGTTTAGAGACCCAGTACTTC
TRBV7-2	TRBJ1-2	NA	TRBD1	CASSSLPAGGANYGYTF	TGTGCCAGCAGCTCCCTACCCGCAGGGGGAGCTAACTATGGCTACACCTTC
TRBV7-9	TRBJ1-1	once	NA	CASSSTGNTEAFF	TGTGCCAGCAGCTCGACAGGGAACACTGAAGCTTTCTTT
TRBV5-6	TRBJ1-1	NA	NA	CASSLDGQWLFSEAFF	TGTGCCAGCAGCTTGGACGGACAGTGGCTTTTCTCTGAAGCTTTCTTT
TRBV7-2	TRBJ1-1	NA	TRBD1	CASSSHDRGIAEAFF	TGTGCCAGCAGCAGCCATGACAGGGGAATCGCTGAAGCTTTCTTT
TRBV5-1	TRBJ2-7	NA	NA	CASSWEVAGEGYEQYF	TGCGCCAGCAGCTGGGAGGTGGCAGGGGAGGGCTACGAGCAGTACTTC
TRBV27	TRBJ1-1	NA	NA	CASSRVPTTEAFF	TGTGCCAGCAGTCGGGTCCCGACCACTGAAGCTTTCTTT
TRBV15	TRBJ1-6	NA	TRBD1	CATRKDREDSPLHF	TGTGCCACCAGGAAGGACAGGGAGGATTCACCCCTCCACTTT
TRBV29-1	TRBJ1-1	NA	TRBD1	CSVPGTGLNTEAFF	TGCAGCGTTCCTGGGACAGGGTTGAACACTGAAGCTTTCTTT
TRBV9	TRBJ2-5	few	TRBD2	CASSQTSGGETQYF	TGTGCCAGCAGCCAAACTAGCGGGGGAGAGACCCAGTACTTC
TRBV4-1	TRBJ1-5	NA	NA	CASTYLPTEPNQPQHF	TGCGCCAGCACCTATCTTCCTACAGAGCCCAATCAGCCCCAGCATTTT
TRBV24-1	TRBJ2-1	NA	TRBD1	CATSPPGTGDGGEQFF	TGTGCCACCAGCCCACCCGGGACAGGGGACGGCGGTGAGCAGTTCTTC
TRBV5-1	TRBJ1-2	NA	TRBD1	CASSFGQGANYGYTF	TGCGCCAGCAGCTTTGGACAGGGGGCAAACTATGGCTACACCTTC
TRBV6-5	TRBJ2-5	NA	TRBD1	CASSTGGLETQYF	TGTGCCAGCAGTACAGGGGGCCTGGAGACCCAGTACTTC
TRBV2	TRBJ2-7	NA	NA	CASSENGVRPYEQYF	TGTGCCAGCAGTGAAAACGGGGTTCGCCCCTACGAGCAGTACTTC
TRBV10-3	TRBJ1-2	NA	NA	CAISESTHHGYTF	TGTGCCATCAGTGAGTCGACACACCATGGCTACACCTTC
TRBV6-5	TRBJ1-2	once	TRBD1	CASSYKGAQGYTF	TGTGCCAGCAGTTACAAGGGGGCGCAGGGCTACACCTTC
TRBV5-1	TRBJ1-3	NA	NA	CASSLAAGNTIYF	TGCGCCAGCAGCTTGGCGGCTGGAAACACCATATATTTT
TRBV5-1	TRBJ1-2	NA	NA	CASSLEAGLTFYGYTF	TGCGCCAGCAGCTTGGAGGCTGGACTGACGTTCTATGGCTACACCTTC
TRBV7-8	TRBJ1-5	NA	TRBD1	CASSALTGGNQPQHF	TGTGCCAGCAGCGCCTTGACAGGGGGCAATCAGCCCCAGCATTTT
TRBV19	TRBJ2-3	once	NA	CASSMLSGSDTQYF	TGTGCCAGTAGTATGCTTTCGGGGTCAGATACGCAGTATTTT
TRBV4-2	TRBJ2-2	many	TRBD1	CASSQAGQGNTGELFF	TGTGCCAGCAGCCAGGCGGGACAGGGGAACACCGGGGAGCTGTTTTTT
TRBV11-2	TRBJ2-1	once	NA	CASSPPGKKVGEQFF	TGTGCCAGCAGCCCACCCGGGAAGAAAGTGGGTGAGCAGTTCTTC
TRBV6-5	TRBJ1-1	NA	NA	CASRGAGGTEAFF	TGTGCCAGCAGAGGGGCCGGGGGCACTGAAGCTTTCTTT
TRBV18	TRBJ1-1	NA	NA	CASSERATNTEAFF	TGTGCCAGCTCGGAGAGGGCGACGAACACTGAAGCTTTCTTT
TRBV18	TRBJ1-2	NA	NA	CASSPTYSTKPNYGYTF	TGTGCCAGCTCACCAACTTACTCCACCAAACCTAACTATGGCTACACCTTC
TRBV4-3	TRBJ1-2	few	TRBD1	CASSQGTGLNYGYTF	TGCGCCAGCAGCCAAGGGACAGGCTTAAACTATGGCTACACCTTC
TRBV3-1/TRBV3-2	TRBJ1-1	NA	TRBD1	CASSQYRGSGTEAFF	TGTGCCAGCAGCCAATACAGGGGGTCTGGGACTGAAGCTTTCTTT
TRBV6-2/TRBV6-3	TRBJ2-1	NA	TRBD2	CASSYLAGGPNEQFF	TGTGCCAGCAGTTACCTGGCGGGGGGGCCTAATGAGCAGTTCTTC
TRBV5-1	TRBJ1-6	NA	NA	CASSTSGLNSPLHF	TGCGCCAGCAGCACATCAGGGTTAAATTCACCCCTCCACTTT
TRBV2	TRBJ2-7	NA	TRBD1	CASSGGQGVPYEQYF	TGTGCCAGCAGTGGGGGACAGGGGGTCCCCTACGAGCAGTACTTC
TRBV7-2	TRBJ2-2	NA	NA	CASSFRVLATGELFF	TGTGCCAGCAGCTTTCGGGTATTGGCCACCGGGGAGCTGTTTTTT
TRBV7-9	TRBJ2-3	NA	TRBD1	CASSLGTGGGDTQYF	TGTGCCAGCAGCTTAGGGACAGGGGGCGGAGATACGCAGTATTTT
TRBV6-5	TRBJ1-1	few	NA	CASLMTENTEAFF	TGTGCCAGCCTCATGACAGAGAACACTGAAGCTTTCTTT
TRBV11-3	TRBJ2-2	NA	TRBD2	CASSLGGANTGELFF	TGTGCCAGCAGTCTCGGGGGGGCGAACACCGGGGAGCTGTTTTTT
TRBV5-8	TRBJ1-1	NA	NA	CASSRYISEAFF	TGTGCCAGCAGCCGTTACATCTCTGAAGCTTTCTTT
TRBV7-8	TRBJ1-5	NA	TRBD1	CASSFQPGQGYQPQHF	TGTGCCAGCAGCTTTCAACCGGGACAGGGGTATCAGCCCCAGCATTTT